This is a list of T cell receptor beta chains from one sample in a study of identifying expanded T cells in peripheral blood. TCRdb's table, derived via immunoSEQ multiplex PCR, lists solely in-frame clones and lacks some. This table has about 94,000 clones, approximately 91% appearing once. Sequenced input: blood. The receptor source for this set is a person aged 18-69 years in good health. Both conserved end residues are part of each CDR3. Each record gives: V gene, D gene, J gene, clone size, CDR3 DNA, CDR3 protein. The D gene is left open where the match is weak. Clone sizes are given selectively: once, few, many, or a class where the clone is expanded.

TRBV6-1	-	TRBJ1-1	-	TGTGCCAGCAGGGTGACAGGTGGTGGCACTGAAGCTTTCTTT	CASRVTGGGTEAFF
TRBV7-8	-	TRBJ1-4	-	TGTGCCAGCAGCTTAGAGAGTCAAGGGGAAAAACTGTTTTTT	CASSLESQGEKLFF
TRBV5-1	-	TRBJ2-7	-	TGCGCCAGCAGCTTGTGGGAAGGGAACGAGCAGTACTTC	CASSLWEGNEQYF
TRBV5-1	-	TRBJ2-7	-	TGCGCCAGCAGCTTGAGGGGAGCCTACGAGCAGTACTTC	CASSLRGAYEQYF
TRBV27	-	TRBJ2-7	-	TGTGCCAGCAGTTTAGTAGGGAGCTCCTACGAGCAGTACTTC	CASSLVGSSYEQYF
TRBV9	TRBD1	TRBJ1-5	-	TGTGCCAGCGGGGTGGGGGACAGGGGGATTCAGCCCCAGCATTTT	CASGVGDRGIQPQHF
TRBV18	TRBD1	TRBJ1-2	-	TGTGCCAGCTCACCACTTATCGGGACAGCCTATGGCTACACCTTC	CASSPLIGTAYGYTF
TRBV18	-	TRBJ2-1	once	TGTGCCAGCTCACCAGTTTTTAGGCCCTTGAGCTCCTACAATGAGCAGTTCTTC	CASSPVFRPLSSYNEQFF
TRBV7-8	-	TRBJ2-3	-	TGTGCCAGCAGCTTAAGGGGGGGAGATACGCAGTATTTT	CASSLRGGDTQYF
TRBV29-1	-	TRBJ1-2	-	TGCAGCGTTGGGTCAGATTCTAACTATGGCTACACCTTC	CSVGSDSNYGYTF
TRBV25-1	-	TRBJ1-3	-	TGTGCCAGCAGTGGTCAAGGACGAGTATCTGGAAACACCATATATTTT	CASSGQGRVSGNTIYF
TRBV4-3	-	TRBJ2-1	-	TGCGCCAGCAGCCAGCGGGCTAGCTCCTACAATGAGCAGTTCTTC	CASSQRASSYNEQFF
TRBV10-3	TRBD2	TRBJ2-5	-	TGTGCCATCAGTGAGGCCGGGGGGGGAGAGACCCAGTACTTC	CAISEAGGGETQYF
TRBV5-1	-	TRBJ1-2	-	TGCGCCAGCAGCTCCCGGTCGGAGGGGGGCTACACCTTC	CASSSRSEGGYTF